Listed below are T cell receptor beta chains from one sample, sequenced in a study of blood T cell repertoires in COVID-19. Measured with immunoSEQ multiplex PCR; TCRdb has only the in-frame clones, and not every one. Of roughly 110,000 clones listed, over 70% are singletons. The sample taken for sequencing was peripheral blood. The source is a woman between 65 and 79 years old with acute or convalescent COVID-19. Each CDR3 is given with its conserved first and last residue. A D gene is named only where the DNA matches it firmly. The size of a clone is reported for some rows only, either as once, few or many, or as a class for expanded clones.

D gene	V gene	J gene	clone size	CDR3 DNA	CDR3 protein
TRBD1	TRBV30	TRBJ1-1	NA	TGTGCCTGGGCCATTCTTAGGACAGGATACCTGAACACTGAAGCTTTCTTT	CAWAILRTGYLNTEAFF
NA	TRBV4-1	TRBJ1-5	few	TGCGCCAGCAGCCACCCCTCACGACACGATCAGCCCCAGCATTTT	CASSHPSRHDQPQHF
TRBD1	TRBV19	TRBJ2-1	NA	TGTGCCAGTAGTACCCTCCAGGGGGTAATCGGCAATGAGCAGTTCTTC	CASSTLQGVIGNEQFF
NA	TRBV11-3	TRBJ2-1	NA	TGTGCCAGCAGCTTAGAGGCAACCAGCTCCTACAATGAGCAGTTCTTC	CASSLEATSSYNEQFF
TRBD2	TRBV6-5	TRBJ2-1	NA	TGTGCCAGCACAAGGACTAGCGGGGGTTACAATGAGCAGTTCTTC	CASTRTSGGYNEQFF
TRBD1	TRBV5-1	TRBJ1-2	NA	TGCGCCAGCAGCATATCAGGGGGCGACTATGGCTACACCTTC	CASSISGGDYGYTF
NA	TRBV9	TRBJ2-1	NA	TGTGCCAGCAGCGTACTGAGCTCCAATGAGCAGTTCTTC	CASSVLSSNEQFF
NA	TRBV5-1	TRBJ2-5	few	TGCGCCAGCAGCTTCCGAGGGGGGGCCAGAGAGACCCAGTACTTC	CASSFRGGARETQYF
NA	TRBV6-5	TRBJ1-1	few	TGTGCCAGGAACCGACGGGAGAACACTGAAGCTTTCTTT	CARNRRENTEAFF
NA	TRBV11-2	TRBJ1-1	NA	TGTGCCAGCAGCTTAGCAGGGATGGCTGAAGCTTTCTTT	CASSLAGMAEAFF
TRBD2	TRBV19	TRBJ2-1	NA	TGTGCCAGTAGTATAGGGCTAGCGGGATACAATGAGCAGTTCTTC	CASSIGLAGYNEQFF
TRBD2	TRBV6-5	TRBJ2-3	NA	TGTGCCACCTTGACTGCGGGGGGGCGGGCAGATACGCAGTATTTT	CATLTAGGRADTQYF
TRBD1	TRBV2	TRBJ1-2	once	TGTGCCAGCAGATGGACAGGAACGTATGGCTACACCTTC	CASRWTGTYGYTF
NA	TRBV5-1	TRBJ2-3	NA	TGCGCCAGCAGCCACGGACAGTCCACAGATACGCAGTATTTT	CASSHGQSTDTQYF
NA	TRBV19	TRBJ1-2	NA	TGTGCCAGTAGTATTGGCGGGTCCTATGGCTACACCTTC	CASSIGGSYGYTF
NA	TRBV6-6	TRBJ1-2	NA	TGTGCCAGCAGTTACTCGGGCAACTATGGCTACACCTTC	CASSYSGNYGYTF
NA	TRBV3-1/TRBV3-2	TRBJ2-7	NA	TGTGCCAGCAGCCAAGGTCACGGTTCCTACGAGCAGTACTTC	CASSQGHGSYEQYF
TRBD1	TRBV3-1/TRBV3-2	TRBJ1-1	NA	TGTGCCAGCAGCAGACAGGGGGACACTGAAGCTTTCTTT	CASSRQGDTEAFF
NA	TRBV11-2	TRBJ2-1	once	TGTGCCAGCAGCTTAGATCCAGGGGCCAATGAGCAGTTCTTC	CASSLDPGANEQFF
TRBD1	TRBV14	TRBJ1-4	NA	TGTGCCAGCAGCCATTTGACAGGGACGGAACTGTTTTTT	CASSHLTGTELFF
NA	TRBV7-8	TRBJ2-1	NA	TGTGCCAGCAGCAAGAGGGCAGCCGATGAGCAGTTCTTC	CASSKRAADEQFF
TRBD2	TRBV29-1	TRBJ2-3	NA	TGCAGCGTTGAAGGGACTAGCGGGAGGGGTGGCACAGATACGCAGTATTTT	CSVEGTSGRGGTDTQYF
TRBD2	TRBV30	TRBJ2-7	NA	TGTGCCTGGAGCCAAGCGGGAGTTGAGCAGTACTTC	CAWSQAGVEQYF
TRBD1	TRBV9	TRBJ1-2	NA	TGTGCCAGCAGCGCGACAGGGGGAAACTATGGCTACACCTTC	CASSATGGNYGYTF
TRBD2	TRBV10-3	TRBJ2-2	NA	TGTGCCATCAGAGTGGGGCTAGCGGGGGGCGCCGGCGGGGAGCTGTTTTTT	CAIRVGLAGGAGGELFF
NA	TRBV11-2	TRBJ2-7	NA	TGTGCCAGCAGCTTTAACAGGGATTCCTACGAGCAGTACTTC	CASSFNRDSYEQYF
NA	TRBV5-4	TRBJ2-1	NA	TGTGCCAGCAGCGAGGCGACCCAATATGAGCAGTTCTTC	CASSEATQYEQFF
NA	TRBV11-2	TRBJ2-3	NA	TGTGCCAGCAGCTGGGGGGCCAGCGGGGAGCTGTATTTT	CASSWGASGELYF
NA	TRBV5-4	TRBJ2-2	few	TGTGCCAGCAGTTTACAGGGTCTCGGCACCGGGGAGCTGTTTTTT	CASSLQGLGTGELFF
NA	TRBV2	TRBJ1-1	few	TGTGCCAGCAGTCTTTATATGAACACTGAAGCTTTCTTT	CASSLYMNTEAFF
TRBD2	TRBV27	TRBJ2-4	NA	TGTGCCAGCAGTTTCCTAGCGGGGCTAGCCAAAAACATTCAGTACTTC	CASSFLAGLAKNIQYF
TRBD2	TRBV2	TRBJ2-5	NA	TGTGCCAGCCGACTGGGAGGGTTGGAGACCCAGTACTTC	CASRLGGLETQYF
NA	TRBV5-4	TRBJ2-1	NA	TGTGCCAGCAGCCCCGGTGGGGGCGGGGGCCTCTACAATGAGCAGTTCTTC	CASSPGGGGGLYNEQFF
TRBD2	TRBV9	TRBJ2-3	NA	TGTGCCAGCAGCGTAGGTGCTAGCGGGGGACTCACAGATACGCAGTATTTT	CASSVGASGGLTDTQYF
NA	TRBV7-6	TRBJ2-2	NA	TGTGCCAGCAGCTTAGACCGGGGGGCGGACACCGGGGAGCTGTTTTTT	CASSLDRGADTGELFF
NA	TRBV6-5	TRBJ1-2	NA	TGTGCCAGCACCAGGGTATACGGCGGTGGCTACACCTTC	CASTRVYGGGYTF
NA	TRBV6-6	TRBJ2-7	NA	TGTGCCAGCAGTTACTCTGGGGGCACCTACGAGCAGTACTTC	CASSYSGGTYEQYF
TRBD1	TRBV5-4	TRBJ2-5	NA	TGTGCCAGCAGTACTCAGGGGGCTGTGACCCAGTACTTC	CASSTQGAVTQYF
TRBD1	TRBV15	TRBJ2-3	NA	TGTGCCACCAGCAGAGACGGGGGACAGGGGTCAGATACGCAGTATTTT	CATSRDGGQGSDTQYF
TRBD1	TRBV2	TRBJ1-2	NA	TGTGCCAGCAGGACAGGGATTTTGGGGTATGGCTACACCTTC	CASRTGILGYGYTF